The clone carrying this TCR beta chain was counted only a few times. Its antigen remains unknown. TCRdb reprocessed the 5' RACE reads with MiXCR, giving one entry per CDR3 protein. Of roughly 190,000 distinct CDR3 sequences listed, 10% are singletons. The CDR3 is made up of 13 amino acids. V shed 3 bases and J shed 5 bases, with 11 bases lying between them. The germline V gene encodes CDR1 SGHVS and CDR2 FQNEAQ. The source of the sample is a study of T-cell memory formation after mild COVID-19. Notes on the study in general: Some responding clones appeared in pre-infection memory, suggesting cross-reactive memory joined.

Sequenced material: PBMCs or a T cell subset sorted from them (not recorded which). The chain joins TRBV7-8 to TRBJ2-7; maybe TRBD1 (5 bases). The source is a man between 18 and 35 years old who had mild COVID-19 (a few samples of this study predate the infection). Cell type and time point are not known. The CDR3 is CASSFRPGNEQYF. CDR3 DNA sequence: TGTGCCAGCAGCTTTCGTCCAGGGAACGAGCAGTACTTC.